The text below deals with one TCR beta chain. The CDR3 runs to 13 residues. Trimming took 11 bases from V and 5 from J; bases not matched to a gene: 10. Looked up from germline, CDR1 is MDHEN and CDR2 is SYDVKM. The protocol was immunoSEQ multiplex PCR, while the TCRdb copy is restricted to in-frame clones and leaves out a portion. This table lists roughly 190,000 clones. The data stem from a study of control samples from healthy donors and cancer patients. The sequenced material came from blood. This rearrangement joins TRBV28 to TRBJ2-7; 9 nucleotides line up with TRBD1. The TCR sequence derives from a woman aged 25 to 45 in good health. The DNA for the CDR3 is TGTGCCCTGGGGGGACAGGGCTCGCACGAGCAGTACTTC. This translates into CALGGQGSHEQYF.